Given below is one TCR beta chain in context. What it binds is unknown. iRepertoire HTBI primers and Arm-PCR of CDR3 regions built TCR beta libraries. TCRdb re-called the multiplex PCR reads through MiXCR, storing one row per CDR3 protein. This sample carries around 400,000 distinct CDR3 sequences, about a quarter of them seen once, and the ten largest clones take around 26%. The sample belongs to a study of regulatory T cells in long-lasting Graves disease. Study as a whole: Patients met the persistent Graves' disease definition after over 5 years of antithyroid drugs with positive TSH receptor antibodies. Overall study results and limits: Less diverse TCR repertoires were seen in persistent Graves' patients than in newly diagnosed ones.

The time point is: persistent/refractory GD, antithyroid drugs over 5 years with positive TRAb. The authors made the TCR library using RNA they extracted from PBMCs. Each of the patients was recruited from an endocrinology department situated in Xi'an, China. EDTA tubes received about 8.2 milliliters of drawn peripheral blood. This CDR3 region has 15 residues. Germline lookup yields CDR1 SGHTA and CDR2 FQGNSA. The junction had 7 bases not matched to a gene; V was cut back by 0 bases and J by 6 bases. The sequencing used peripheral blood mononuclear cells (PBMCs), collected when the disease was refractory, from a patient treated with antithyroid drugs. This clonotype was obtained from a female donor with Graves disease. The V gene is TRBV7-2, the J gene TRBJ2-7, with 8 bases lining up with TRBD2. In DNA, the CDR3 is TGTGCCAGCAGCTTAGCAGGGACTAGAGCGGCCGAGCAGTACTTC. This sequence encodes CASSLAGTRAAEQYF.